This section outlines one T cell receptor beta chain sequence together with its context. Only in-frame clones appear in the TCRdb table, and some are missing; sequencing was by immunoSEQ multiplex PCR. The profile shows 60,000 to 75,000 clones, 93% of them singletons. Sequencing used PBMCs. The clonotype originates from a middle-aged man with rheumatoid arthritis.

Here the CDR3 reads CASSDRGRGNEQFF. In DNA, the CDR3 is TGTGCCAGCAGCGACAGGGGGCGAGGCAATGAGCAGTTCTTC. The rearrangement joins TRBV4-2 to TRBJ2-1; TRBD1 matches at 10 bases. With 5 bases clipped from V and 6 bases from J, the junction kept 4 bases outside the gene matches. The CDR3 has 14 residues. Looked up from germline, CDR1 is LGHNA and CDR2 is YNFKEQ.